This is a list of T cell receptor beta chains from one sample in a study of OX40 agonist ivuxolimab in advanced cancers. The repertoire was sequenced with immunoSEQ multiplex PCR; TCRdb's copy has only in-frame clones and lacks some. This sample has roughly 60,000 clones, with roughly 80% found just once. The source was CD4+ or CD8+ T cells sorted from blood, collected in a trial of the OX40 agonist ivuxolimab. These TCRs come from an adult with an advanced solid tumor such as melanoma, head and neck, liver or kidney cancer. Both conserved end residues are part of each CDR3. Fields, in order: J gene, clone size, V gene, D gene, CDR3 protein, CDR3 DNA. The D gene is left open where the match is weak. Some rows mark clone size as missing; the rest say once, few, many or name a class of expanded clone.

J: TRBJ1-1; size: .; V: TRBV11-3; D: .; CDR3: CASSADRSFTEAFF; DNA: TGTGCCAGCAGCGCCGACAGGAGTTTCACTGAAGCTTTCTTT
J: TRBJ2-1; size: few; V: TRBV9; D: TRBD2; CDR3: CASSVEGFNPRGGSYNEQFF; DNA: TGTGCCAGCAGCGTAGAGGGATTCAACCCTCGGGGGGGCTCCTACAATGAGCAGTTCTTC
J: TRBJ2-3; size: once; V: TRBV9; D: TRBD2; CDR3: CASSRTSGDTDTQYF; DNA: TGTGCCAGCAGTCGGACTAGCGGGGACACAGATACGCAGTATTTT
J: TRBJ2-5; size: .; V: TRBV2; D: .; CDR3: CASRMGGGEETQYF; DNA: TGTGCCAGCAGGATGGGGGGCGGTGAAGAGACCCAGTACTTC
J: TRBJ1-5; size: .; V: TRBV6-6; D: .; CDR3: CASRLGNQPQHF; DNA: TGTGCCAGCAGATTGGGCAATCAGCCCCAGCATTTT
J: TRBJ2-6; size: .; V: TRBV6-6; D: .; CDR3: CASSYSGGGANVLTF; DNA: TGTGCCAGCAGTTACTCTGGGGGTGGGGCCAACGTCCTGACTTTC
J: TRBJ2-7; size: .; V: TRBV18; D: TRBD1; CDR3: CASSPPSQGNLYEQYF; DNA: TGTGCCAGCTCACCACCGTCACAGGGGAATCTCTACGAGCAGTACTTC
J: TRBJ1-3; size: .; V: TRBV25-1; D: .; CDR3: CARDRNTIYF; DNA: TGTGCCAGAGACAGAAACACCATATATTTT
J: TRBJ2-2; size: .; V: TRBV7-2; D: TRBD2; CDR3: CASSQTSGAGAGELFF; DNA: TGTGCCAGCAGCCAGACTAGCGGGGCCGGGGCCGGGGAGCTGTTTTTT
J: TRBJ2-1; size: .; V: TRBV18; D: .; CDR3: CASSPPPPKDEQFF; DNA: TGTGCCAGCTCACCACCGCCGCCTAAGGATGAGCAGTTCTTC
J: TRBJ1-1; size: .; V: TRBV14; D: .; CDR3: CASSRPGGDTEAFF; DNA: TGTGCCAGCAGCCGCCCTGGGGGGGACACTGAAGCTTTCTTT
J: TRBJ1-1; size: .; V: TRBV2; D: .; CDR3: CASTVRWGATEAFF; DNA: TGTGCCAGCACCGTAAGGTGGGGAGCCACTGAAGCTTTCTTT
J: TRBJ2-1; size: .; V: TRBV5-4; D: TRBD1; CDR3: CASSLDRGLYNEQFF; DNA: TGTGCCAGCAGCTTGGACAGGGGGCTTTACAATGAGCAGTTCTTC
J: TRBJ1-2; size: .; V: TRBV11-1; D: .; CDR3: CASSSGSYGYTF; DNA: TGTGCCAGCAGTTCCGGGTCCTATGGCTACACCTTC
J: TRBJ1-1; size: few; V: TRBV6-5; D: .; CDR3: CASSYVLGVNTEAFF; DNA: TGTGCCAGCAGTTACGTGCTGGGGGTGAACACTGAAGCTTTCTTT
J: TRBJ2-7; size: .; V: TRBV2; D: .; CDR3: CASMSRTSFEQYF; DNA: TGTGCCAGCATGAGCCGGACTTCGTTCGAGCAGTACTTC
J: TRBJ2-2; size: .; V: TRBV5-4; D: TRBD2; CDR3: CASSPRLAANTGELFF; DNA: TGTGCCAGCAGCCCTAGACTAGCGGCGAACACCGGGGAGCTGTTTTTT
J: TRBJ2-3; size: few; V: TRBV4-3; D: TRBD2; CDR3: CASSQEGAFSGGSTDTQYF; DNA: TGCGCCAGCAGCCAAGAAGGGGCCTTTAGCGGGGGAAGCACAGATACGCAGTATTTT
J: TRBJ1-1; size: .; V: TRBV10-3; D: .; CDR3: CAISESKAMNTEAFF; DNA: TGTGCCATCAGTGAGTCAAAAGCTATGAACACTGAAGCTTTCTTT
J: TRBJ1-1; size: .; V: TRBV6-6; D: .; CDR3: CASSYRGAGAFF; DNA: TGTGCCAGCAGTTATCGGGGCGCTGGGGCTTTCTTT
J: TRBJ2-2; size: once; V: TRBV5-1; D: .; CDR3: CASTPTGPSNTGELFF; DNA: TGCGCCAGCACACCAACAGGGCCTTCGAACACCGGGGAGCTGTTTTTT
J: TRBJ2-7; size: .; V: TRBV7-3; D: .; CDR3: CASSCAGQMISYEQYF; DNA: TGTGCCAGCAGCTGCGCCGGACAGATGATTTCCTACGAGCAGTACTTC
J: TRBJ1-1; size: few; V: TRBV7-2; D: .; CDR3: CASSLDRLAEAFF; DNA: TGTGCCAGCAGCTTAGACCGCCTGGCTGAAGCTTTCTTT
J: TRBJ1-3; size: .; V: TRBV5-1; D: TRBD1; CDR3: CASSRTGDNTIYF; DNA: TGCGCCAGCAGTCGTACAGGGGACAACACCATATATTTT
J: TRBJ2-1; size: .; V: TRBV5-1; D: .; CDR3: CASSFADLAYNEQFF; DNA: TGCGCCAGCAGCTTCGCCGACCTAGCCTACAATGAGCAGTTCTTC
J: TRBJ1-1; size: .; V: TRBV10-3; D: .; CDR3: CAISDQQQNTEAFF; DNA: TGTGCCATCAGTGACCAACAGCAGAACACTGAAGCTTTCTTT
J: TRBJ2-3; size: .; V: TRBV11-3; D: TRBD2; CDR3: CASSLPTRREGADTQYF; DNA: TGTGCCAGCAGCTTACCGACTCGGCGGGAGGGCGCAGATACGCAGTATTTT
J: TRBJ2-5; size: .; V: TRBV19; D: .; CDR3: CASTKWNQERPQYF; DNA: TGTGCCAGTACCAAATGGAACCAGGAGAGACCCCAGTACTTC
J: TRBJ2-3; size: .; V: TRBV4-2; D: .; CDR3: CASSQGQGGGATDTQYF; DNA: TGTGCCAGCAGCCAAGGGCAGGGCGGCGGGGCCACAGATACGCAGTATTTT
J: TRBJ2-1; size: .; V: TRBV9; D: TRBD2; CDR3: CASSVSSGQYNEQFF; DNA: TGTGCCAGCAGCGTAAGTAGCGGGCAGTACAATGAGCAGTTCTTC
J: TRBJ1-3; size: .; V: TRBV18; D: TRBD1; CDR3: CASSLWDRASGNTIYF; DNA: TGTGCCAGCTCACTTTGGGACAGGGCCTCTGGAAACACCATATATTTT
J: TRBJ2-7; size: .; V: TRBV5-8; D: TRBD1; CDR3: CASSRGTGFYEQYF; DNA: TGTGCCAGCAGCCGGGGGACAGGGTTCTACGAGCAGTACTTC
J: TRBJ2-1; size: few; V: TRBV9; D: TRBD2; CDR3: CASSGLAGSTYNEQFF; DNA: TGTGCCAGCAGCGGACTAGCGGGGTCTACCTACAATGAGCAGTTCTTC
J: TRBJ2-4; size: .; V: TRBV23-1; D: .; CDR3: CASKKNIQYF; DNA: TGCGCCAGCAAGAAAAACATTCAGTACTTC
J: TRBJ2-4; size: .; V: TRBV30; D: TRBD2; CDR3: CAWSPASGRNIQYF; DNA: TGTGCCTGGAGCCCGGCTAGCGGGAGGAACATTCAGTACTTC
J: TRBJ2-3; size: .; V: TRBV2; D: .; CDR3: CASSTDGDTQYF; DNA: TGTGCCAGCAGCACTGATGGGGATACGCAGTATTTT
J: TRBJ2-1; size: .; V: TRBV2; D: .; CDR3: CASSEGDKGYNEQFF; DNA: TGTGCCAGCAGTGAAGGGGACAAGGGTTACAATGAGCAGTTCTTC
J: TRBJ2-1; size: .; V: TRBV4-3; D: .; CDR3: CASSQDPFGYNEQFF; DNA: TGCGCCAGCAGCCAAGACCCCTTTGGGTACAATGAGCAGTTCTTC
J: TRBJ2-1; size: .; V: TRBV5-1; D: TRBD1; CDR3: CASRRGQGLDEQFF; DNA: TGCGCCAGCCGAAGGGGACAGGGGCTAGATGAGCAGTTCTTC
J: TRBJ2-2; size: .; V: TRBV18; D: .; CDR3: CASSPPSRPRELFF; DNA: TGTGCCAGCTCACCACCGTCCAGGCCAAGGGAGCTGTTTTTT
J: TRBJ1-5; size: .; V: TRBV10-2; D: TRBD1; CDR3: CASSRDSTDQPQHF; DNA: TGCGCCAGCAGTAGGGACAGCACCGATCAGCCCCAGCATTTT
J: TRBJ2-7; size: .; V: TRBV30; D: TRBD1; CDR3: CAWPTGVGYEQYF; DNA: TGTGCCTGGCCCACAGGGGTGGGATACGAGCAGTACTTC
J: TRBJ2-1; size: once; V: TRBV6-4; D: .; CDR3: CASSAGTYNEQFF; DNA: TGTGCCAGCAGTGCCGGGACTTACAATGAGCAGTTCTTC
J: TRBJ1-5; size: .; V: TRBV7-2; D: .; CDR3: CASSLQGPSNQPQHF; DNA: TGTGCCAGCAGCTTACAGGGCCCGAGCAATCAGCCCCAGCATTTT
J: TRBJ2-2; size: once; V: TRBV9; D: TRBD2; CDR3: CASSENGLAEKLNVHTGELFF; DNA: TGTGCCAGCAGCGAGAACGGACTAGCGGAAAAACTAAATGTTCACACCGGGGAGCTGTTTTTT
J: TRBJ1-2; size: .; V: TRBV15; D: .; CDR3: CATSRGAPSYGYTF; DNA: TGTGCCACCAGCAGAGGTGCACCGAGCTATGGCTACACCTTC
J: TRBJ1-1; size: .; V: TRBV7-2; D: .; CDR3: CASSLAGTLNTEAFF; DNA: TGTGCCAGCAGCTTAGCCGGAACATTGAACACTGAAGCTTTCTTT
J: TRBJ2-4; size: .; V: TRBV18; D: .; CDR3: CASSPTWGGKNIQYF; DNA: TGTGCCAGCTCACCTACTTGGGGTGGCAAAAACATTCAGTACTTC
J: TRBJ1-6; size: .; V: TRBV11-3; D: TRBD1; CDR3: CASRSGTDGSPLHF; DNA: TGTGCCAGCAGATCCGGGACAGATGGATCACCCCTCCACTTT
J: TRBJ2-3; size: .; V: TRBV4-1; D: TRBD2; CDR3: CASSQRALAGADTQYF; DNA: TGCGCCAGCAGCCAAAGGGCCCTAGCGGGAGCAGATACGCAGTATTTT
J: TRBJ2-5; size: .; V: TRBV11-1; D: .; CDR3: CASSPAAVQETQYF; DNA: TGTGCCAGCAGCCCAGCGGCGGTCCAAGAGACCCAGTACTTC
J: TRBJ1-2; size: .; V: TRBV7-9; D: .; CDR3: CASSLRGSGYTF; DNA: TGTGCCAGCAGCTTAAGAGGGTCCGGCTACACCTTC
J: TRBJ2-1; size: .; V: TRBV19; D: .; CDR3: CASSIYLSSYNEQFF; DNA: TGTGCCAGTAGTATTTACTTAAGCTCCTACAATGAGCAGTTCTTC
J: TRBJ2-1; size: .; V: TRBV19; D: .; CDR3: CASSRRTFNEQFF; DNA: TGTGCCAGTAGTAGAAGGACGTTCAATGAGCAGTTCTTC
J: TRBJ1-2; size: .; V: TRBV2; D: TRBD1; CDR3: CASSGDRAAGYGYTF; DNA: TGTGCCAGCAGTGGGGACAGGGCGGCTGGCTATGGCTACACCTTC